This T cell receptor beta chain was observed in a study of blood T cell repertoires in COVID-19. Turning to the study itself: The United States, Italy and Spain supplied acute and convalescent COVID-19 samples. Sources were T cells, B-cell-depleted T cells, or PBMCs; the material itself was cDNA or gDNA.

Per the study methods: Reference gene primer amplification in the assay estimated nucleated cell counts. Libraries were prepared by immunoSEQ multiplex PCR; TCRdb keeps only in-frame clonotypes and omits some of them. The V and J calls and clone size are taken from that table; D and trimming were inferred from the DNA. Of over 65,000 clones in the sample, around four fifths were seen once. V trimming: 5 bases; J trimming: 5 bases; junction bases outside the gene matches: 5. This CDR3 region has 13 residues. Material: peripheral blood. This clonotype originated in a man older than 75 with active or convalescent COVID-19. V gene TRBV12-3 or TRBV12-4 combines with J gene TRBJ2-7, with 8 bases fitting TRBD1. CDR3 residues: CASSRDRWNEQYV. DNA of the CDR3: TGTGCCAGCAGTAGGGACAGGTGGAACGAGCAGTACGTC.